This T cell receptor beta chain originates from a study of blood T cell repertoires in COVID-19. Study details: From the United States, Italy and Spain came samples of acute and convalescent COVID-19.

Recruits, aged roughly 18 to 90 years, lived in 24 US areas. Participants' reported clinical history set cohort assignment. The CDR3 totals 15 residues. Germline V gene data show CDR1 as MNHEY and CDR2 as SVGEGT. J was trimmed by 2 bases and V by 0 bases; bases with no gene match: 2. Per the original methods: For nucleated cells, counts were estimated from reference gene primer amplification. Using immunoSEQ multiplex PCR, the repertoire was profiled, and TCRdb retains in-frame clones only, with some absent. V and J calls and clone size are given by that table; D and trimming were obtained from the DNA. The sample has hundreds of thousands of clones; under 90% are singletons.

Sequenced input: PBMCs or T cells enriched from blood (not recorded which). This chain joins TRBV6-2 or TRBV6-3 and TRBJ2-3, with 7 bases identical to TRBD1. The sequence derives from a man aged 30 to 45 with acute COVID-19. The CDR3 DNA is TGTGCCAGCAGTTACTCGACAGGGCACACAGATACGCAGTATTTT. Translated: CASSYSTGHTDTQYF.